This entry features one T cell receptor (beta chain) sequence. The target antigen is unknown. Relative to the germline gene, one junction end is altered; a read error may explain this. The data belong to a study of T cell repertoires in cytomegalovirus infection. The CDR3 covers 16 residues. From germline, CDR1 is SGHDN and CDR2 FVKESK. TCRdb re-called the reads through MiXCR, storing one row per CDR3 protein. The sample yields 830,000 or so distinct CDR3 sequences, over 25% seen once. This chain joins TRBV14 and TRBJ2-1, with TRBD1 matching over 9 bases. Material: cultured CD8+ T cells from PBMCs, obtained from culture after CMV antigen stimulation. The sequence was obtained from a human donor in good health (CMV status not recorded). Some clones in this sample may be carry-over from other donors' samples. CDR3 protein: CTSSQPGQGSYNEQFF. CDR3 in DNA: TGTACCAGCAGCCAGCCGGGACAGGGATCCTACAATGAGCAGTTCTTC.